Listed below are T cell receptor beta chains from one sample, sequenced in a study of cytomegalovirus exposure and HLA in healthy donors. Sequenced by immunoSEQ multiplex PCR; TCRdb stores in-frame clones only, minus some. The table records 90,000 to 130,000 clones, about 94% of them present only once. Material: PBMCs. These receptor sequences come from a woman younger than 30 in good health and CMV-seronegative. The CDR3 runs from the conserved cysteine through the conserved F or W. A D gene is named only where the DNA matches it firmly.

TRBJ1-2 NA TRBV7-9 CATWWSTGGGYTF TGTGCCACCTGGTGGTCGACAGGAGGAGGCTACACCTTC
TRBJ2-7 TRBD2 TRBV5-1 CASSYVPGLAGGHEQYF TGCGCCAGCAGCTACGTCCCGGGACTAGCGGGGGGCCACGAGCAGTACTTC
TRBJ1-1 NA TRBV6-5 CASSSLGAAFF TGTGCCAGCAGTAGTCTAGGTGCAGCTTTCTTT
TRBJ2-4 NA TRBV29-1 CSVEGSRLSKNIQYF TGCAGCGTTGAAGGTAGCAGACTCTCCAAAAACATTCAGTACTTC
TRBJ2-4 TRBD1 TRBV7-9 CASSPQGLGDIQYF TGTGCCAGCAGCCCACAGGGGTTGGGGGACATTCAGTACTTC
TRBJ1-1 TRBD1 TRBV6-5 CASGKPGQRNTEAFF TGTGCCAGCGGGAAACCGGGACAGAGGAACACTGAAGCTTTCTTT
TRBJ1-6 NA TRBV30 CAWSVRVSGTPTSPLHF TGTGCCTGGAGTGTACGGGTGTCTGGGACACCTACTTCACCCCTCCACTTT
TRBJ1-2 NA TRBV5-1 CASSGGYYGYTF TGCGCCAGCAGCGGGGGGTACTATGGCTACACCTTC
TRBJ2-1 NA TRBV27 CASSLSLAGHEQFF TGTGCCAGCAGTTTATCTCTAGCTGGCCATGAGCAGTTCTTC
TRBJ2-5 NA TRBV7-8 CATEGGQETQYF TGTGCCACCGAGGGGGGGCAAGAGACCCAGTACTTC
TRBJ2-1 TRBD2 TRBV2 CASSEMRGSYNEQFF TGTGCCAGCAGTGAAATGCGGGGGTCCTACAATGAGCAGTTCTTC